Below, 5 T cell receptor beta chains from the same sample are listed, as sequenced in a study of Graves' ophthalmopathy and Graves' hyperthyroidism. The authors amplified TCR beta CDR3 regions, and they did so from RNA transcripts for repertoire sequencing. Scientists carried out first-round RT-PCR using HTBI primers and then a second-round multiplex PCR. TCRdb fed the multiplex PCR reads into MiXCR, producing one record per CDR3 protein. Of about 660,000 distinct CDR3 sequences detected, over 40% appear once; the ten largest clones hold roughly 3%. Sequencing was carried out using peripheral blood. The source of these receptors is an adult man with Graves' ophthalmopathy.

A remark on this clonotype: Relative to the germline gene, one junction end is altered; a read error may explain this. The chain links TRBV7-2 to TRBJ2-7; D is uncertain. The V gene's germline CDR1 is SGHTA and CDR2 FQGNSA. The CDR3 sequence is 17 residues long. In DNA form, the CDR3 reads TGCGCCAGCAGCCAAGATCCCCAGGTTATGGCTCCCTACGAGCAGTACTTC. Translated: CASSQDPQVMAPYEQYF.

This clonotype was seen a few times. V and J are TRBV6-6 and TRBJ1-6; D is undetermined. CDR3 length: 14 residues. Germline V gene data show CDR1 as MNHNY and CDR2 as SVGAGI (reference sequence). Trimming removed 6 bases at V and 8 bases at J, with 14 bases between. The chain's CDR3 is CASRGRAADSPLHF. The DNA of the CDR3 is TGTGCCAGCAGGGGGAGGGCTGCGGATTCACCCCTCCACTTT.

This chain uses TRBV14 with TRBJ2-7; TRBD1 aligns across 9 bases. CDR1 SGHDN and CDR2 FVKESK come from the germline V gene. J lost 2 bases, V lost 8 bases, and 13 bases had no gene match. The CDR3 sequence is 16 residues long. The CDR3 DNA is TGTGCCAGCTCCCCATCCGCCGGGACAGGGCCCTACGAGCAGTACTTC. Amino acid sequence: CASSPSAGTGPYEQYF.

The chain joins TRBV29-1 to TRBJ1-1; D is perhaps TRBD1 (5 bases). Germline V lookup: CDR1 SQVTM, CDR2 ANQGSEA. The CDR3 extends over 16 amino acids. Trimming cost V 4 bases and J 4 bases, with 22 bases left between them. Here the CDR3 DNA reads TGCAGCGTTGCCAGCAGCCCCTCGGCCAGGGCCACTGAAGCTTTCTTT. This sequence encodes CSVASSPSARATEAFF.

The genes are TRBV15 and TRBJ2-5, with D tentatively TRBD1 (5 bases). CDR3 length equals 15 residues. Germline CDR1 LNHNV, CDR2 YYDKDF (reference sequence). V lost 3 bases and J 4 bases, leaving 15 bases between the germline ends. CDR3 residues: CATSSLVSRAETQYF. CDR3 DNA sequence: TGTGCCACCAGCAGCTTGGTCAGCAGGGCAGAGACCCAGTACTTC.